The entry below gives a single T cell receptor beta chain sequence along with its context. Antigen: not known. The germline V gene encodes CDR1 LGHDT and CDR2 YNNKEL (reference sequence). Germline trimming cut 3 bases from V and 4 bases from J; bases unmatched to any gene: 10. The CDR3 runs 16 residues. The sample originates from a study of blood T cells in healthy people across ages. Broader study findings: Long-lived and aged donors differed, with more naive CD4+ cells and higher diversity in the long-lived.

A J-beta primer mix and a sample-barcoded 5' primer were used in a second PCR of roughly 7 to 12 cycles. In TCRdb, the 5' RACE reads were re-called with MiXCR into one record per CDR3 protein. In the table there are 1.5 million to 2 million distinct CDR3 sequences, roughly two fifths of which are singletons. The sample taken for sequencing was blood. The TCR originated in a human donor in good health. The chain uses TRBV3-1 and TRBJ1-2; 8 bases match TRBD1. CDR3 protein: CASSHRRGQGTYGYTF. CDR3 in DNA: TGTGCCAGCAGCCACCGACGAGGACAGGGAACCTATGGCTACACCTTC.